The 20 T cell receptor beta chains below all came from one sample that was sequenced in a study of blood T cell repertoires in COVID-19. Generated by immunoSEQ multiplex PCR, the TCRdb table keeps only in-frame clones and is missing some. The top ten hold roughly 9.6% of the sample, which has approximately 170,000 clones, around 82% seen once. Sequences were obtained from peripheral blood. Every receptor here comes from a man in his sixties with active or convalescent COVID-19.

The chain joins TRBV28 to TRBJ1-4, with 8 nucleotides matching TRBD1. J lost 3 bases, V lost 7 bases, and 7 bases had no gene match. Per the germline V gene, CDR1 is MDHEN and CDR2 is SYDVKM. The CDR3 totals 15 residues. The CDR3 DNA reads as TGTGCCAGCACCGCGACAGGGGTGGCTAATGAAAAACTGTTTTTT. It is translated as CASTATGVANEKLFF.

The chain couples TRBV9 to TRBJ2-7, with TRBD1 matching 10 bases. V lost 3 bases to trimming and J lost 4 bases; unmatched junction nucleotides: 7. The CDR3 length is 15 residues. Germline V CDR1 and CDR2: SGDLS, YYNGEE. The CDR3 loop reads CASSAGQGVGYEQYF. CDR3 nucleotides: TGTGCCAGCAGCGCAGGACAGGGGGTAGGGTACGAGCAGTACTTC.

The genes are TRBV18 and TRBJ1-2; no definite D call. Germline V CDR1 and CDR2: KGHSH, LQKENI. V gave up 5 bases and J gave up 6 bases, with 13 bases separating them. The CDR3 length is 13 residues. The CDR3 DNA reads as TGTGCCAGCTCAACGTCCGCCGGGGATGGCTACACCTTC. Encoded protein: CASSTSAGDGYTF.

This clone was observed once. The chain joins TRBV7-2 to TRBJ2-1, with TRBD1 matching 7 bases. Germline V gene sequence: CDR1 SGHTA, CDR2 FQGNSA. The CDR3 spans 14 residues. V was clipped by 4 bases and J by 1 base; unmatched bases: 1. DNA for the CDR3: TGTGCCAGCAGCTCGGGACAGTCCTACAATGAGCAGTTCTTC. Protein: CASSSGQSYNEQFF.

A note on this clone: Different DNA sequences within this sample yield the same CDR3. The chain has TRBV6-5 and TRBJ1-2; maybe TRBD1 (5 bases). The length of the CDR3 is 14 residues. V dropped 0 bases and J dropped 2 bases, with 7 bases sitting between them. Germline-derived CDR1 and CDR2 are MNHEY and SVGAGI. This chain's CDR3 is CASSYSPGNYGYTF. The CDR3 region has the DNA TGTGCCAGCAGTTACTCCCCAGGGAACTATGGCTACACCTTC.

In regard to this clone: One junction end does not reproduce the germline sequence, and a read error may be involved. The chain couples TRBV11-2 to TRBJ2-7, with D perhaps matching TRBD2 (6 bases). Germline-derived CDR1 and CDR2 are SGHAT and FQNNGV. The CDR3 is made up of 14 amino acids. CDR3 DNA sequence: TGTGCCAGCAGTTTAGTGGGGACTTCCTCCGAGCAGTACTTC. Translation: CASSLVGTSSEQYF.

This chain joins TRBV5-1 and TRBJ1-2, with D perhaps TRBD1 (5 bases). Per germline, CDR1 SGHRS and CDR2 YFSETQ. The ends were cut back, 3 bases at V and 6 bases at J, with 9 bases in the middle. The CDR3 has 12 amino acids. Here the CDR3 reads CASSWAGNGYTF. The DNA of the CDR3 is TGCGCCAGCAGCTGGGCAGGGAATGGCTACACCTTC.

The chain uses TRBV9 and TRBJ2-5; 8 bases agree with TRBD2. Trimming removed 1 base from V and 2 bases from J; junction bases left unmatched: 13. The CDR3 runs to 18 residues. CDR1 is SGDLS and CDR2 is YYNGEE in the germline V gene. The CDR3 DNA is TGTGCCAGCAGCGTATCCCTTTTCCTAGCGGGTGGGCAAGAGACCCAGTACTTC. This sequence encodes CASSVSLFLAGGQETQYF.

This chain connects TRBV29-1 to TRBJ1-1; D is perhaps TRBD1 (6 bases). Trimming took off 3 bases at V and 0 bases at J, with 8 bases between the two ends. The CDR3 sequence is 13 residues long. The germline V gene has CDR1 SQVTM and CDR2 ANQGSEA. CDR3 in amino acids: CSVEPGVNTEAFF. The CDR3 DNA follows: TGCAGCGTTGAGCCAGGGGTGAACACTGAAGCTTTCTTT.

The CDR3 DNA follows: TGCGCCAGCAGCTTGGGAAGAGTCTACGAGCAGTACTTC. Protein: CASSLGRVYEQYF. The chain carries TRBV5-1 and TRBJ2-7; D unresolved. The germline V gene encodes CDR1 SGHRS and CDR2 YFSETQ. Trimming pared 0 bases from V and 3 bases from J, leaving 7 bases between. This CDR3 region has 13 residues.

The rearrangement uses TRBV19 and TRBJ1-5; no definite D call. Germline assignment: CDR1 LNHDA and CDR2 SQIVND (reference sequence). The V end lost 7 bases, the J end lost 7 bases, and 17 bases lay between the germline ends. The CDR3 is made up of 14 amino acids. The CDR3 region has the DNA TGTGCCAGTACCCCTGGGGAGGGTGGCCAGCCCCAGCATTTT. Protein product: CASTPGEGGQPQHF.

The genes are TRBV6-5 and TRBJ1-1; TRBD1 aligns across 9 bases. Unmatched junction bases numbered 8, after V lost 2 bases and J lost 4 bases. Germline CDR1 and CDR2: MNHEY and SVGAGI. This CDR3 has 16 residues. The CDR3: CASSYRSTGGFTEAFF. The CDR3 nucleotides are TGTGCCAGCAGTTACCGCTCAACAGGGGGCTTCACTGAAGCTTTCTTT.

J is TRBJ2-4 and V is TRBV5-4, with D perhaps TRBD1 (7 bases). This CDR3 has 18 amino acids. V was trimmed by 4 bases and J by 3 bases, leaving 23 bases between them. Germline loops: CDR1 SGHNT, CDR2 YYREEE (reference sequence). CDR3 bases: TGTGCCAGCAGCCCGAGACAGGGAGGAGGGGTTGTCAAAAACATTCAGTACTTC. Amino acids: CASSPRQGGGVVKNIQYF.

The chain carries TRBV29-1 and TRBJ2-7, with a tentative D call TRBD1 (6 bases). The CDR3 runs to 15 residues. Germline V lookup: CDR1 SQVTM, CDR2 ANQGSEA. Trimming cost V 1 base and J 1 base, with 14 bases left between them. The CDR3, as DNA: TGCAGCGTTGAAGGGGCGACAGGAAGATCCTACGAGCAGTACTTC. Protein product: CSVEGATGRSYEQYF.

This rearrangement joins TRBV5-1 to TRBJ2-7; D is possibly TRBD1 (6 bases). Trimming took off 5 bases at V and 2 bases at J, with 17 bases between the two ends. Germline V gives CDR1 SGHRS, CDR2 YFSETQ. The CDR3 contains 15 residues. The CDR3 DNA reads as TGCGCCAGCAGTCCGAGGACAGTCGAGACCTACGAGCAGTACTTC. Translated, it gives CASSPRTVETYEQYF.

This chain joins TRBV3-1 (or the pseudogene TRBV3-2) and TRBJ1-6; D perhaps matches TRBD1 (6 bases). The CDR3 loop spans 14 amino acids. Trimming shortened V by 6 bases and J by 7 bases, and 13 bases separated the two germline ends. Germline assignment: CDR1 LGHDT and CDR2 YNNKEL (reference sequence). In nucleotides, the CDR3 is TGTGCCAGCAGACCCACAGGGAACAATTCACCCCTCCACTTT. It translates to CASRPTGNNSPLHF.

The V call is TRBV6-1, the J call TRBJ2-5, with a tentative D call TRBD2 (5 bases). The CDR3 spans 13 residues. The V and J ends lost 2 bases and 4 bases respectively, with 8 bases between them. Germline values: CDR1 MNHNS, CDR2 SASEGT. The CDR3 region has the DNA TGTGCCAGCAGTGAATGGGCGGGAGAGACCCAGTACTTC. Protein product: CASSEWAGETQYF.

This clone was counted between two and nine times. The V gene is TRBV6-4, the J gene TRBJ2-2; 8 bases map to TRBD1. Looked up from germline, CDR1 is MRHNA and CDR2 is SNTAGT. The junction had 7 bases not matched to a gene; V was cut back by 6 bases and J by 7 bases. CDR3 length: 14 amino acids. The DNA for the CDR3 is TGTGCCAGCAGACCGGGACAGGATCACGGGGAGCTGTTTTTT. This gives the protein CASRPGQDHGELFF.

This clone was seen a handful of times. The V and J genes are TRBV11-3 and TRBJ2-7, with a weak D call TRBD1 (5 bases). Looked up from germline, CDR1 is SGHNT and CDR2 is YENEEA. Trimming pared 3 bases from V and 6 bases from J, leaving 12 bases between. This CDR3 has 13 residues. This chain's CDR3 is CASSFFPQGEQYF. In nucleotides, the CDR3 is TGTGCCAGCAGCTTCTTCCCCCAGGGCGAGCAGTACTTC.

The V and J genes are TRBV9 and TRBJ2-5, with 7 bases aligning to TRBD1. The CDR3 consists of 15 residues. CDR1 is SGDLS, CDR2 YYNGEE, per germline. J gave up 1 base and V 3 bases, and 6 bases lay outside the gene matches. The CDR3 loop reads CASSAIDRVQETQYF. The DNA of the CDR3 is TGTGCCAGCAGCGCCATCGACAGGGTCCAAGAGACCCAGTACTTC.